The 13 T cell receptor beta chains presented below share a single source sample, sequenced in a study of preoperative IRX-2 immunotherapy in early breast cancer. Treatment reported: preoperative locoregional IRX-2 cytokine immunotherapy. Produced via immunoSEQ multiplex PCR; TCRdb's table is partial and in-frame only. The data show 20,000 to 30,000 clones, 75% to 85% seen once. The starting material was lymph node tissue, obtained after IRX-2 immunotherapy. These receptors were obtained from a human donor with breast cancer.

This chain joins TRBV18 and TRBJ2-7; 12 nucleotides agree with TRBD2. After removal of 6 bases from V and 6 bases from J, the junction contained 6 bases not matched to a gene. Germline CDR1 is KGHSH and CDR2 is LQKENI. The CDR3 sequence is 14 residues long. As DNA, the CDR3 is TGTGCCAGCTCCTCCGGGACTAGCGGGTCCGAGCAGTACGTC. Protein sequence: CASSSGTSGSEQYV.

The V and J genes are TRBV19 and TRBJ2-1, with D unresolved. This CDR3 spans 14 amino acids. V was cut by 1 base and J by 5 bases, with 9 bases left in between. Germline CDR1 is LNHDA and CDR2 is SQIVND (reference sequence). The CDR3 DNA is TGTGCCAGTAGTATAGGTGAAGGGAACAATGAGCAGTTCTTC. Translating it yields CASSIGEGNNEQFF.

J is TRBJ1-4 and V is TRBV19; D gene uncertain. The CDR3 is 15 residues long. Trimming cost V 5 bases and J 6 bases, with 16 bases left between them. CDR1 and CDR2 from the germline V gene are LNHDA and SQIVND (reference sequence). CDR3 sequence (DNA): TGTGCCAGTAGTTTAGGTCTGGGATCGGATGAAAAACTGTTTTTT. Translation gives CASSLGLGSDEKLFF. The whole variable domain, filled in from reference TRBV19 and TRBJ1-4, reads DGGITQSPKYLFRKEGQNVTLSCEQNLNHDAMYWYRQDPGQGLRLIYYSQIVNDFQKGDIAEGYSVSREKKESFPLTVTSAQKNPTAFYLCASSLGLGSDEKLFFGSGTQLSVL.

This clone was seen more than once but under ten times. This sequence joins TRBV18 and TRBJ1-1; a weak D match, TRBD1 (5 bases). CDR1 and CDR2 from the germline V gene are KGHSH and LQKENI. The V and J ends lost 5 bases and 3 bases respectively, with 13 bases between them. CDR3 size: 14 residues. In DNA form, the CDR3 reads TGTGCCAGCTCAGCAGGGAGCGTGGACACTGAAGCTTTCTTT. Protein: CASSAGSVDTEAFF.

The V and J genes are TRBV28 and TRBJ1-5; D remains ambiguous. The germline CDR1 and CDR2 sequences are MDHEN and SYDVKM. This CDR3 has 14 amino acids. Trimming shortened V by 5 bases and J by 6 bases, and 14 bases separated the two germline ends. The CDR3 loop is CASSTTRTGQPQHF. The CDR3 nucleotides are TGTGCCAGCAGTACAACGCGGACGGGTCAGCCCCAGCATTTT.

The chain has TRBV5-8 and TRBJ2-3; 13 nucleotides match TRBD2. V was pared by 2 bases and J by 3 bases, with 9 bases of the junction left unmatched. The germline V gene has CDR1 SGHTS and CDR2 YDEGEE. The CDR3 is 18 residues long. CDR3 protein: CASSLARLAGGRTDTQYF. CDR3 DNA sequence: TGTGCCAGCAGCTTAGCCAGACTAGCGGGGGGCCGTACAGATACGCAGTATTTT.

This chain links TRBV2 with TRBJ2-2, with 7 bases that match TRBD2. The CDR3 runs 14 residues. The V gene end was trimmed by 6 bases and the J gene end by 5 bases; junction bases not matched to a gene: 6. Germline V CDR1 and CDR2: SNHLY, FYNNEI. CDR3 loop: CASRDGLVTGELFF. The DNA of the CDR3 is TGTGCCAGCAGAGACGGACTAGTTACCGGGGAGCTGTTTTTT.

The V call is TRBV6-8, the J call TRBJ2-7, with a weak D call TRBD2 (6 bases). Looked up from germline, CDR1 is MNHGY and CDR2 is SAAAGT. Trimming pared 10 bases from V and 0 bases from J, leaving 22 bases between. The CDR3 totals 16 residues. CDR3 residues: CATSRVGGRSSYEQYV. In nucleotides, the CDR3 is TGTGCCACCTCTAGGGTCGGGGGACGGAGCTCCTACGAGCAGTACGTC.

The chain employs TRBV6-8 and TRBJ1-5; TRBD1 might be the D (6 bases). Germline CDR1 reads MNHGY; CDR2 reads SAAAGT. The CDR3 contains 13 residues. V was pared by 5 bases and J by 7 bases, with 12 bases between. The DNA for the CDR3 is TGTGCCAGCAGTAGTACAGGGAACCAGCCCCAGCATTTT. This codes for CASSSTGNQPQHF.

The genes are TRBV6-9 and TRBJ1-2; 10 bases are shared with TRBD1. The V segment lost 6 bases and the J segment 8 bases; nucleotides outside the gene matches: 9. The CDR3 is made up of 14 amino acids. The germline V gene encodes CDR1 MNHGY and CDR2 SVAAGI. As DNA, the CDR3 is TGTGCCAGCAGGAAGGGACAGGGGCCCTTCGGCTACACCTTC. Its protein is CASRKGQGPFGYTF.

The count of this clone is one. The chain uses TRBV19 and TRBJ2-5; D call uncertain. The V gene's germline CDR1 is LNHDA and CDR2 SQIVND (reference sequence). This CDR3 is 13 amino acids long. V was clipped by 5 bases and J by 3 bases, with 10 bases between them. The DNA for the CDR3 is TGTGCCAGTAGTCCCTCGGCGGAAGAGACCCAGTACTTC. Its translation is CASSPSAEETQYF.

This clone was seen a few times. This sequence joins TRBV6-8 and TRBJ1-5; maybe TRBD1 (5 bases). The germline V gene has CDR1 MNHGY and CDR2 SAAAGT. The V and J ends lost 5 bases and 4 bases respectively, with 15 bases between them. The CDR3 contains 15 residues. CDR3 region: CASSKDRDRNQPQHF. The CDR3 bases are TGTGCCAGCAGTAAAGACAGAGATAGAAATCAGCCCCAGCATTTT.

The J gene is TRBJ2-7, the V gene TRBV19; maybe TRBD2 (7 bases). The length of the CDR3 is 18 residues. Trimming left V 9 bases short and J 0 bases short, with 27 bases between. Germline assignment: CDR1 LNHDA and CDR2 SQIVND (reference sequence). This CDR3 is CARPPIGGRGRLSYEQYF. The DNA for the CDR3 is TGTGCCAGGCCACCGATTGGGGGGCGGGGGCGCCTCTCCTACGAGCAGTACTTC. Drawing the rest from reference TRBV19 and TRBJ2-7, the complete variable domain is DGGITQSPKYLFRKEGQNVTLSCEQNLNHDAMYWYRQDPGQGLRLIYYSQIVNDFQKGDIAEGYSVSREKKESFPLTVTSAQKNPTAFYLCARPPIGGRGRLSYEQYFGPGTRLTVT.